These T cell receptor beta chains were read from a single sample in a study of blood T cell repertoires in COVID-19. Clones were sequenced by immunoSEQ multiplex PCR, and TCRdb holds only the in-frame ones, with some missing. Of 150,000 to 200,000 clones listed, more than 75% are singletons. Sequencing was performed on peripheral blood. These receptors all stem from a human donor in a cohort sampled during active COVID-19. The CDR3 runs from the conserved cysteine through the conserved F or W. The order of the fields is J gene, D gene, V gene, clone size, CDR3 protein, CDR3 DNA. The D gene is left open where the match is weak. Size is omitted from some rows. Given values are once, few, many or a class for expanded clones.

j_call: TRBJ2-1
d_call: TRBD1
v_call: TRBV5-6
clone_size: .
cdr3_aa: CASSLPGQGLQHEQFF
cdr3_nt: TGTGCCAGCAGCCTACCGGGACAGGGGCTTCAGCATGAGCAGTTCTTC

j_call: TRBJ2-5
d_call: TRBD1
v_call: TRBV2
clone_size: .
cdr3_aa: CASSYPGTGQETQYF
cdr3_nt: TGTGCCAGCAGTTATCCCGGGACAGGCCAAGAGACCCAGTACTTC

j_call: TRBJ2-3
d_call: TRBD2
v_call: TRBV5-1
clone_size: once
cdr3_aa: CASSSTWTSGGDTQYF
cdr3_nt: TGCGCCAGCAGCTCTACATGGACTAGCGGGGGGGATACGCAGTATTTT

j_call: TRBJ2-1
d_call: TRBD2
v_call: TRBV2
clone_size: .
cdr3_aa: CASRPGTSGSQFF
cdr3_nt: TGTGCCAGCAGACCGGGGACTAGCGGGTCACAGTTCTTC

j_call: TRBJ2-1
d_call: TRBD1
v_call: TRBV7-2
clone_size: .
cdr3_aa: CASSLGTGGNEQFF
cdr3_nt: TGTGCCAGCAGCTTGGGGACAGGGGGCAATGAGCAGTTCTTC

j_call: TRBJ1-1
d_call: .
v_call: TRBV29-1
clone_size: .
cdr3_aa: CSVLGQPPIVAFF
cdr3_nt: TGCAGCGTATTAGGACAGCCCCCAATCGTCGCTTTCTTT

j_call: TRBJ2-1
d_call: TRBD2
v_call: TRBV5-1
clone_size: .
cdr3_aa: CASRSDREGYHEQFF
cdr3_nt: TGCGCCAGCAGATCAGACCGGGAGGGGTACCATGAGCAGTTCTTC

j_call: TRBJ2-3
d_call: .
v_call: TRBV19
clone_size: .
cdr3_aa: CASSIFRGGTDTQYF
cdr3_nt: TGTGCCAGTAGTATATTCCGGGGTGGCACAGATACGCAGTATTTT

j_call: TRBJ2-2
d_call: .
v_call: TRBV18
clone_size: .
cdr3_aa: CASTRNANTGELFF
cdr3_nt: TGTGCCAGCACCAGGAATGCGAACACCGGGGAGCTGTTTTTT

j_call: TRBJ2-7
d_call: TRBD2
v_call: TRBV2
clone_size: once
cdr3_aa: CASATQAGPHEQYF
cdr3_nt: TGTGCCAGCGCAACTCAAGCGGGACCTCACGAGCAGTACTTC

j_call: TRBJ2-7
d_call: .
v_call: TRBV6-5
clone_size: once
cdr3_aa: CASSVPDNLYEQYF
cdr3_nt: TGTGCCAGCAGCGTACCCGACAACCTCTACGAGCAGTACTTC

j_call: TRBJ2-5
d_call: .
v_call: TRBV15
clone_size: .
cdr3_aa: CATSRVSTRQETQYF
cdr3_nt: TGTGCCACCAGCAGAGTTTCTACCCGACAAGAGACCCAGTACTTC

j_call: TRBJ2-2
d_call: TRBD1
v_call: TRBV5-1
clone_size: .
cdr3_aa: CASSTGQYTGELFF
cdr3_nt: TGCGCCAGCAGCACGGGACAGTACACCGGGGAGCTGTTTTTT

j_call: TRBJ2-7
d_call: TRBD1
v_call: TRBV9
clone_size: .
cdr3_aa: CASSERGTGSYEQYF
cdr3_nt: TGTGCCAGCAGCGAGAGGGGGACAGGGTCCTACGAGCAGTACTTC

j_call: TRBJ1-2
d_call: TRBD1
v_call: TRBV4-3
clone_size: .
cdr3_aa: CASSQVVTGEVDYGYTF
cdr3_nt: TGCGCCAGCAGCCAAGTGGTGACAGGGGAGGTGGACTATGGCTACACCTTC

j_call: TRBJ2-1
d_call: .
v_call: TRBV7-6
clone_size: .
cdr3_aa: CASSFSGSSYNEQFF
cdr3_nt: TGTGCCAGCAGCTTTTCGGGGAGCTCCTACAATGAGCAGTTCTTC

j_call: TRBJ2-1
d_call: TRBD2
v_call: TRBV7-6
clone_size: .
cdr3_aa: CATTLGGISYNEQFF
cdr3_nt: TGTGCCACCACCCTCGGGGGGATTTCCTACAATGAGCAGTTCTTC

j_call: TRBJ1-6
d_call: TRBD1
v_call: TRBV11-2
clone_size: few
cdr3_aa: CASSPGQGVNSPLHF
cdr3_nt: TGTGCCAGCAGCCCTGGACAGGGGGTAAATTCACCCCTCCACTTT

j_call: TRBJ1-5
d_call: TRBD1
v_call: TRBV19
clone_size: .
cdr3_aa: CASSTLTGQPQHF
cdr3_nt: TGTGCCAGTAGTACCCTGACAGGGCAGCCCCAGCATTTT

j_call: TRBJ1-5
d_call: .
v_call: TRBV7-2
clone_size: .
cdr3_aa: CASSLRQDSNQPQHF
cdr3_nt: TGTGCCAGCAGCTTACGGCAGGATAGCAATCAGCCCCAGCATTTT

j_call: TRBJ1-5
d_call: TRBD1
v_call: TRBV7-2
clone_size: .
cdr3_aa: CASSLVPTGGNGQPQHF
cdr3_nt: TGTGCCAGCAGCTTAGTTCCAACAGGGGGCAACGGACAGCCCCAGCATTTT

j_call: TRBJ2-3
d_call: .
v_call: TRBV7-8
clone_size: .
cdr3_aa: CASSSGALYSDTQYF
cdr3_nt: TGTGCCAGCAGTTCAGGCGCCCTTTATTCGGATACGCAGTATTTT

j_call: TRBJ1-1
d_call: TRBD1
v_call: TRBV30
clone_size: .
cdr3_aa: CAWSNRGDTEAFF
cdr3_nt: TGTGCCTGGAGTAACAGGGGGGACACTGAAGCTTTCTTT

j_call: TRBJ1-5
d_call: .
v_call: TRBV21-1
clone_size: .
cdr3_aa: CASSASSGGTGDQPQHF
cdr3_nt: TGTGCCAGCAGCGCGTCTTCCGGAGGGACAGGGGATCAGCCCCAGCATTTT

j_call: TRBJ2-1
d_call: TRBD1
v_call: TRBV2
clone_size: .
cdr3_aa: CASSSSGQGVDEQFF
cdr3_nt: TGTGCCAGCAGCTCCTCGGGACAGGGGGTCGATGAGCAGTTCTTC

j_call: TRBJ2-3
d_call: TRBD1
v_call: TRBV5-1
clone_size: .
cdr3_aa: CASSLAPVDRGTDTQYF
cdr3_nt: TGCGCCAGCAGCTTGGCCCCTGTGGACAGGGGCACAGATACGCAGTATTTT

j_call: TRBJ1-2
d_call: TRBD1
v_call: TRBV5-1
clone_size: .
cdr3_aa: CASSLDDRGLRGYTF
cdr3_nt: TGCGCCAGCAGCTTGGATGACAGGGGGCTGAGAGGCTACACCTTC

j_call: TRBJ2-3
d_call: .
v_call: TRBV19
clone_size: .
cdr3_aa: CASSWWRTDTQYF
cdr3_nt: TGTGCCAGTAGCTGGTGGCGCACAGATACGCAGTATTTT

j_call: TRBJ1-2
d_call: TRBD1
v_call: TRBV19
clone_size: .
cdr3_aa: CASSSQRQGINYGYTF
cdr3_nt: TGTGCCAGTAGTTCACAAAGACAGGGGATCAACTATGGCTACACCTTC

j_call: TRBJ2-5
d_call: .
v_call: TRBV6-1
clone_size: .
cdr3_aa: CASSELETQYF
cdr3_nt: TGTGCCAGCAGTGAACTAGAGACCCAGTACTTC

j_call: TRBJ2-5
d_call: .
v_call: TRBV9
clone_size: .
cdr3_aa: CASSVRGGETQYF
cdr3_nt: TGTGCCAGCAGCGTAAGGGGGGGAGAGACCCAGTACTTC

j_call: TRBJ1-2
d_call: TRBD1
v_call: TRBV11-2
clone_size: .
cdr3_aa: CASSLDPGGAFGYTF
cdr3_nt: TGTGCCAGCAGCTTAGACCCAGGGGGCGCGTTTGGCTACACCTTC